These 18 T cell receptor beta chains originate from one sample sequenced in a study of OX40 agonist ivuxolimab in advanced cancers. Data came from immunoSEQ multiplex PCR; TCRdb stores just in-frame clones and leaves some out. The sample has over 150,000 clones, 94% seen once. The starting material was CD4+ or CD8+ T cells sorted from blood, obtained in a trial of the OX40 agonist ivuxolimab. Receptor source: an adult with an advanced solid tumor such as melanoma, head and neck, liver or kidney cancer.

The chain links TRBV19 to TRBJ1-2; D remains ambiguous. The germline V gene has CDR1 LNHDA and CDR2 SQIVND (reference sequence). V was clipped by 6 bases and J by 6 bases, with 17 bases between them. CDR3 length: 14 amino acids. CDR3 DNA sequence: TGTGCCAGTAGACGACTTAGGGCAGATGATGGCTACACCTTC. Amino acid sequence: CASRRLRADDGYTF.

The rearrangement links TRBV19 to TRBJ2-5, with D perhaps matching TRBD1 or TRBD2 (5 bases each). The J call may be mistaken, given a closer DNA end match to TRBJ2-7. Germline CDR1 reads LNHDA; CDR2 reads SQIVND (reference sequence). The CDR3 contains 15 residues. The CDR3 sequence: CASRDPRDATYEQYF. The CDR3 nucleotides are TGTGCCAGTAGAGACCCCCGGGACGCAACCTACGAGCAGTACTTC.

This clone appeared once. This chain links TRBV19 with TRBJ1-1; tentatively, D is TRBD1 (5 bases). In germline, CDR1 is LNHDA, CDR2 SQIVND (reference sequence). CDR3 size: 14 residues. Trimming cost V 3 bases and J 3 bases, with 11 bases left between them. The CDR3 coding sequence is TGTGCCAGTAGTATTCAGGGTCTCGACACTGAAGCTTTCTTT. This encodes CASSIQGLDTEAFF. The full variable domain, completed using reference TRBV19 and TRBJ1-1, is DGGITQSPKYLFRKEGQNVTLSCEQNLNHDAMYWYRQDPGQGLRLIYYSQIVNDFQKGDIAEGYSVSREKKESFPLTVTSAQKNPTAFYLCASSIQGLDTEAFFGQGTRLTVV.

This chain uses TRBV6-6 with TRBJ2-7; TRBD2 aligns across 12 bases. There are 14 residues in the CDR3. The V gene's germline CDR1 is MNHNY and CDR2 SVGAGI (reference sequence). V was clipped by 6 bases and J by 7 bases; unmatched bases: 7. CDR3 bases: TGTGCCAGCAGACTAGCGGGGGGAGGATGGGAGCAGTACTTC. Translating gives CASRLAGGGWEQYF.

The chain carries TRBV28 and TRBJ2-3; possible D gene TRBD2, 5 bases. The length of the CDR3 is 14 residues. V was trimmed by 3 bases and J by 6 bases, leaving 13 bases between them. Germline CDR1 reads MDHEN; CDR2 reads SYDVKM. CDR3 sequence: CASSFTSRLDTQYF. CDR3 bases: TGTGCCAGCAGTTTTACTAGTCGTCTGGATACGCAGTATTTT. Filled out from reference TRBV28 and TRBJ2-3, the complete variable domain reads DVKVTQSSRYLVKRTGEKVFLECVQDMDHENMFWYRQDPGLGLRLIYFSYDVKMKEKGDIPEGYSVSREKKERFSLILESASTNQTSMYLCASSFTSRLDTQYFGPGTRLTVL.

The chain combines TRBV5-4 with TRBJ2-6; 11 nucleotides match TRBD1. The germline V gene has CDR1 SGHNT and CDR2 YYREEE (reference sequence). The CDR3 extends over 16 amino acids. Trimming took 5 bases from V and 3 from J; bases not matched to a gene: 4. The CDR3 nucleotides are TGTGCCAGCAGTGGACAGGGGGCAGGTGGGGCCAACGTCCTGACTTTC. Translated: CASSGQGAGGANVLTF. Filled out from reference TRBV5-4 and TRBJ2-6, the complete variable domain reads ETGVTQSPTHLIKTRGQQVTLRCSSQSGHNTVSWYQQALGQGPQFIFQYYREEENGRGNFPPRFSGLQFPNYSSELNVNALELDDSALYLCASSGQGAGGANVLTFGAGSRLTVL.

The V and J genes are TRBV7-2 and TRBJ2-5, with a possible D match to TRBD2 (5 bases). In germline, CDR1 is SGHTA, CDR2 FQGNSA. Trimming stripped 5 bases from V and 5 bases from J, with 15 bases between. The CDR3 totals 14 residues. DNA for the CDR3: TGTGCCAGCAGCCCCTACGGGGTTTGGGAGACCCAGTACTTC. This gives the protein CASSPYGVWETQYF.

The chain joins TRBV7-9 to TRBJ1-2, with no clear D. In germline, CDR1 is SEHNR, CDR2 FQNEAQ (reference sequence). Trimming pared 5 bases from V and 10 bases from J, leaving 14 bases between. The CDR3 covers 12 residues. The CDR3, as DNA: TGTGCCAGCAGCCCCGTGGGTACCTACTACACCTTC. Translated, it gives CASSPVGTYYTF.

The chain combines TRBV28 with TRBJ2-1; 10 bases are shared with TRBD1. CDR3 length equals 14 residues. V was pared by 6 bases and J by 8 bases, with 7 bases of the junction left unmatched. Germline V CDR1 and CDR2: MDHEN, SYDVKM. DNA of the CDR3: TGTGCCAGCAGCCGGGGACAGGGGAGAGATGAGCAGTTCTTC. This gives the protein CASSRGQGRDEQFF.

The CDR3 loop is CASSRDYEQYF. The CDR3 nucleotides are TGTGCCAGCAGTCGAGACTACGAGCAGTACTTC. The rearrangement uses TRBV6-6 and TRBJ2-7; D is uncertain. In germline, CDR1 is MNHNY, CDR2 SVGAGI (reference sequence). This CDR3 contains 11 residues. Trimming took off 5 bases at V and 3 bases at J, with 5 bases between the two ends.

J is TRBJ1-2 and V is TRBV9, with D possibly being TRBD1 (6 bases). Germline V gene lookup returns CDR1 SGDLS and CDR2 YYNGEE. Trimming pared 0 bases from V and 8 bases from J, leaving 14 bases between. This CDR3 is built from 14 residues. The CDR3 reads CASSVGVTGYGYTF. The CDR3 nucleotides are TGTGCCAGCAGCGTAGGCGTTACAGGGTACGGCTACACCTTC.

The V call is TRBV6-5, the J call TRBJ2-1, with D perhaps matching TRBD2 (6 bases). The V and J ends lost 8 bases and 10 bases respectively, with 21 bases between them. This CDR3 region has 14 residues. The germline V gene encodes CDR1 MNHEY and CDR2 SVGAGI. The CDR3 spells CASGPARIGGEQFF. CDR3 DNA sequence: TGTGCCAGCGGGCCCGCTCGCATAGGAGGGGAGCAGTTCTTC.

The chain joins TRBV27 to TRBJ2-1; TRBD1 matches 9 bases. The CDR3 runs to 18 residues. V gave up 5 bases and J gave up 2 bases; unmatched junction bases: 13. Germline V gives CDR1 MNHEY, CDR2 SMNVEV (reference sequence). CDR3 loop: CASSLPPHRTGAYNEQFF. The CDR3 nucleotides are TGTGCCAGCAGTCTCCCCCCACACAGGACAGGGGCCTACAATGAGCAGTTCTTC.

The chain carries TRBV9 and TRBJ2-2; 14 bases line up with TRBD2. In germline, CDR1 is SGDLS, CDR2 YYNGEE. The CDR3 sequence is 15 residues long. The trim removed 0 bases at V and 10 bases at J, leaving 2 bases unmatched. The chain's CDR3 is CASSVGLAGGSELFF. In nucleotides, the CDR3 is TGTGCCAGCAGCGTAGGACTAGCGGGAGGGTCGGAGCTGTTTTTT. The full variable domain, in which reference TRBV9 and TRBJ2-2 provide the parts outside the CDR3, is DSGVTQTPKHLITATGQRVTLRCSPRSGDLSVYWYQQSLDQGLQFLIQYYNGEERAKGNILERFSAQQFPDLHSELNLSSLELGDSALYFCASSVGLAGGSELFFGEGSRLTVL.

This clone is a singleton in its sample. This rearrangement joins TRBV5-5 to TRBJ2-3; 8 nucleotides line up with TRBD1. V dropped 7 bases and J dropped 1; count of bases not matched to a gene: 2. From germline, CDR1 is SGHKS and CDR2 YYEKEE (reference sequence). This CDR3 has 13 residues. Written as DNA, the CDR3 is TGTGCCAGCGACAGGGGTGGCACAGATACGCAGTATTTT. The encoded protein is CASDRGGTDTQYF.

V gene TRBV5-1 combines with J gene TRBJ2-5, with 8 nucleotides matching TRBD1. The CDR3 sequence is 14 residues long. Trimming removed 4 bases from V and 3 bases from J; junction bases left unmatched: 5. CDR1 and CDR2 from the germline V gene are SGHRS and YFSETQ. CDR3 coding DNA: TGCGCCAGCAGCCCAACAGGGGGGAAAGAGACCCAGTACTTC. This translates into CASSPTGGKETQYF.

This clone has a single count. The J gene is TRBJ2-2, the V gene TRBV30; D ambiguous. The CDR3 consists of 14 residues. V dropped 1 base and J dropped 6 bases, with 12 bases sitting between them. The germline V gene has CDR1 GTSNPN and CDR2 SVGIG (reference sequence). The CDR3 region is CAWSEGILSGELFF. The DNA for the CDR3 is TGTGCCTGGAGTGAGGGTATCCTCTCCGGGGAGCTGTTTTTT.

A remark on this clone: Other DNA variants within this sample encode the same CDR3. The chain has TRBV2 and TRBJ1-1; unclear D gene. This CDR3 is 13 amino acids long. Trimming stripped 7 bases from V and 11 bases from J, with 20 bases between. CDR1 SNHLY and CDR2 FYNNEI come from the germline V gene. CDR3 protein: CASNGDSAGIAFF. In nucleotides, the CDR3 is TGTGCCAGCAACGGTGATTCGGCGGGGATTGCTTTCTTT.